A selection of T cell receptor beta chains follows, all from one sample in a study of blood T cell repertoires in COVID-19. Generated by immunoSEQ multiplex PCR, the TCRdb table keeps only in-frame clones and is missing some. Of some 50,000 clones in the sample, roughly 79% were seen once. Specimen: peripheral blood. Receptors were obtained from a human donor in a cohort sampled during active COVID-19. CDR3s include the opening cysteine and the closing phenylalanine or tryptophan. The order of the fields is V gene, J gene, D gene, CDR3 protein. The D gene is left open where the match is weak.

>TRBV11-3|TRBJ1-1|.
CASSLGPGINTEAFF
>TRBV6-5|TRBJ2-7|TRBD1
CASRSTGGEQYF
>TRBV19|TRBJ2-7|TRBD2
CASSINSGSVNEQYF
>TRBV6-5|TRBJ2-2|.
CASSRYRVPGELFF
>TRBV2|TRBJ2-3|.
CASSEARATSTDTQYF
>TRBV7-9|TRBJ2-7|.
CASSAVSLWESLVNEQYF
>TRBV9|TRBJ2-2|TRBD2
CASSPRGVAGGLNTGELFF
>TRBV7-2|TRBJ2-7|.
CASSPTLSPYEQYF
>TRBV6-2/TRBV6-3|TRBJ1-1|.
CASSWRHNTEAFF
>TRBV4-1|TRBJ2-2|.
CASSHWGVGGELFF
>TRBV28|TRBJ1-5|.
CASSLGHTRGNQPQHF
>TRBV30|TRBJ1-5|.
CAWSVQGLGNQPQHF
>TRBV19|TRBJ1-1|.
CASSFPGHRTTEAFF
>TRBV18|TRBJ2-5|.
CASSRGGAIQETQYF
>TRBV5-4|TRBJ2-7|TRBD1
CASSLEQGAGEQYF
>TRBV30|TRBJ1-3|.
CAWSVPGWGNTIYF
>TRBV5-1|TRBJ1-1|.
CASSLTGQEWDTEAFF
>TRBV6-4|TRBJ2-6|.
CASSFDRTGANVLTF
>TRBV4-1|TRBJ2-5|.
CASSQLGAVQETQYF
>TRBV7-9|TRBJ2-4|TRBD2
CASSAPTSGSKNIQYF
>TRBV30|TRBJ2-7|.
CAWDGTSGVEQYF
>TRBV4-3|TRBJ1-4|TRBD1
CASSRETGTGDEKLFF
>TRBV12-5|TRBJ1-1|.
CASGPGGGEAFF
>TRBV3-1/TRBV3-2|TRBJ2-5|.
CASSRTGETQYF
>TRBV5-6|TRBJ2-7|.
CASSLLSGGDYEQYF
>TRBV7-9|TRBJ2-1|.
CASSPPIGNEQFF
>TRBV29-1|TRBJ1-1|TRBD1
CSVAGGLELEALADTEAFF
>TRBV5-6|TRBJ2-5|TRBD1
CASSHHDRGRETQYF
>TRBV13|TRBJ1-4|TRBD1
CASSIHRGANEKLFF
>TRBV20-1|TRBJ1-2|.
CSAQSGDGYTF
>TRBV6-5|TRBJ1-2|.
CATRSGGLYGYTF
>TRBV13|TRBJ2-1|TRBD1
CASSPPKSGTGNYNEQFF
>TRBV7-2|TRBJ2-7|TRBD2
CASSLVSAGGVEQYF
>TRBV19|TRBJ2-1|.
CASSPRPRGISYNEQFF
>TRBV7-2|TRBJ2-3|TRBD2
CASRGSGRGTDTQYF
>TRBV11-2|TRBJ2-7|TRBD2
CASSLGASGTYEQYF
>TRBV15|TRBJ2-3|TRBD1
CATSRENRQGSAQYF
>TRBV30|TRBJ1-2|TRBD1
CAWSRQGYGYTF
>TRBV5-1|TRBJ1-1|.
CASSPGGLGPGKTEAFF
>TRBV5-6|TRBJ1-5|TRBD1
CASSLLGTGGAGQPQHF
>TRBV3-1/TRBV3-2|TRBJ1-5|.
CASEGGTYQPQHF
>TRBV6-5|TRBJ1-5|.
CASRATGTTNQPQHF
>TRBV6-5|TRBJ1-1|TRBD1
CASQGRGITEAFF
>TRBV7-9|TRBJ1-2|TRBD1
CASSVRDRGDGGYTF
>TRBV5-1|TRBJ2-3|.
CASSLALSTDTQYF
>TRBV3-1/TRBV3-2|TRBJ1-2|.
CASSQVRANYGYTF
>TRBV7-9|TRBJ1-4|TRBD1
CASSRGQLNEKLFF
>TRBV18|TRBJ1-2|TRBD1
CASSPGDSSYGYTF
>TRBV6-6|TRBJ2-2|TRBD2
CASSPGTSGVGELFF
>TRBV5-6|TRBJ1-5|TRBD1
CASSSRTDRATNQPQHF
>TRBV1|TRBJ1-1|.
CTSSQLPRGGTEAFF